The T cell receptor beta chain described here comes from a study of response to subunit inactivated influenza vaccine. Whole-study results and caveats: Authors suggested each seasonal influenza vaccination recruits few new T cells.

TCRdb redid the calling of the RT-PCR reads with MiXCR, one entry per CDR3 protein. The sample includes about 480,000 distinct CDR3 sequences, roughly 27% of them seen just once. Germline values: CDR1 DFQATT, CDR2 SNEGSKA (reference sequence). The ends lost 6 bases at V and 9 bases at J; junction bases unmatched: 13. The CDR3 has 15 residues. Worth noting for this clonotype: As yet, its antigen is unknown.

The receptor's source is a middle-aged man who received an inactivated influenza vaccine. The V gene is TRBV20-1, the J gene TRBJ1-6, with 8 nucleotides matching TRBD1. This specimen was CD4+ T cells sorted from PBMCs, taken about 5 days after vaccination. The CDR3 nucleotides are TGCAGTGCGACCGGGACAGGTGGCCCCCTTTCACCCCTCCACTTT. Its translation is CSATGTGGPLSPLHF.